The T cell receptor beta chain described here comes from a study of blood T cells in healthy people across ages. With a J-beta primer mix and a sample-barcoded 5' primer, a second PCR ran about 6 to 11 cycles. Each cDNA molecule carried a tag from a template-switch adaptor that contained 12 random nucleotides. TCRdb reprocessed the 5' RACE reads via MiXCR and lists one record per CDR3 protein. The table includes fewer than 750,000 distinct CDR3 sequences, around half detected once. The CDR3 runs 17 residues. Trimming shortened V by 4 bases and J by 6 bases, and 22 bases separated the two germline ends. The germline gives CDR1 SGHTA, CDR2 FQGTGA. Isolating PBMCs gave at least 7 million of these cells per sample.

The sample consisted of blood. The chain uses TRBV7-3 and TRBJ2-1; no reliable D call. This sequence originates from a man aged 80 or over in good health. CDR3 DNA: TGTGCCAGCAGCTCCCTAATGGACGACTCCCATGGCAATGAGCAGTTCTTC. Amino acid sequence: CASSSLMDDSHGNEQFF.